Below are 26 T cell receptor beta chains sequenced from a single sample in a study of blood T cell repertoires in COVID-19. TCRdb's copy holds only in-frame clones and misses some; the assay was immunoSEQ multiplex PCR. Of fewer than 200,000 clones in the sample, 60% to 85% were seen once. Sequenced sample: peripheral blood. These receptors were collected from a woman in her 50s with active or convalescent COVID-19.

The chain combines TRBV7-2 with TRBJ2-6, with 7 bases identical to TRBD1. The V gene end was trimmed by 5 bases and the J gene end by 0 bases; junction bases not matched to a gene: 4. The CDR3 extends over 16 amino acids. The germline V gene has CDR1 SGHTA and CDR2 FQGNSA. The CDR3 bases are TGTGCCAGCAGCACCGCAGGGGGCTCTGGGGCCAACGTCCTGACTTTC. Amino acids: CASSTAGGSGANVLTF.

The chain recombines TRBV15 with TRBJ1-1, with a tentative D call TRBD1 (5 bases). This CDR3 comprises 16 residues. The germline CDR1 and CDR2 sequences are LNHNV and YYDKDF (reference sequence). Trimming cost V 1 base and J 0 bases, with 12 bases left between them. DNA for the CDR3: TGTGCCACCAGCAGAGTTTCGGGGGGAATGAACACTGAAGCTTTCTTT. Protein sequence: CATSRVSGGMNTEAFF.

The sample holds a few counts of this clone. The V call is TRBV29-1, the J call TRBJ1-2, with TRBD1 matching over 7 bases. The CDR3 runs 15 residues. The trim removed 4 bases at V and 7 bases at J, leaving 15 bases unmatched. The germline V gene has CDR1 SQVTM and CDR2 ANQGSEA. CDR3 sequence (DNA): TGCAGCGTTGGTCCCGATCGAGGGGGCTCGGTTGGCTACACCTTC. Its translation: CSVGPDRGGSVGYTF.

CDR3 residues: CASSYGTSGSNEQFF. DNA of the CDR3: TGCGCCAGCAGCTACGGGACTAGCGGGAGCAATGAGCAGTTCTTC. The rearrangement joins TRBV5-1 to TRBJ2-1, with 14 bases that match TRBD2. This CDR3 is 15 amino acids long. Germline trimming cut 3 bases from V and 6 bases from J; bases unmatched to any gene: 2. Germline values: CDR1 SGHRS, CDR2 YFSETQ. The whole variable domain, filled in from reference TRBV5-1 and TRBJ2-1, reads KAGVTQTPRYLIKTRGQQVTLSCSPISGHRSVSWYQQTPGQGLQFLFEYFSETQRNKGNFPGRFSGRQFSNSRSEMNVSTLELGDSALYLCASSYGTSGSNEQFFGPGTRLTVL.

This chain links TRBV4-2 with TRBJ2-7, with TRBD1 identical over 7 bases. Germline CDR1 LGHNA, CDR2 YNFKEQ. CDR3 length equals 15 residues. Trimming removed 0 bases from V and 0 bases from J; junction bases left unmatched: 2. The chain's CDR3 is CASSQERTGSYEQYF. The CDR3 nucleotides read TGTGCCAGCAGCCAAGAGAGGACAGGCTCCTACGAGCAGTACTTC.

In this sample, this clone turned up once. J is TRBJ1-2 and V is TRBV6-2 or TRBV6-3; 10 bases line up with TRBD1. Germline-derived CDR1 and CDR2 are MNHEY and SVGEGT. The junction had 15 bases not matched to a gene; V was cut back by 6 bases and J by 2 bases. The CDR3 runs to 18 residues. CDR3 DNA sequence: TGTGCCAGCAGCCCCCGGTCCGGGACAGGGGTCACAAACTATGGCTACACCTTC. Protein sequence: CASSPRSGTGVTNYGYTF.

The J gene is TRBJ2-1, the V gene TRBV5-6; 8 nucleotides agree with TRBD2. CDR1 and CDR2 from the germline V gene are SGHDT and YYEEEE. The J segment lost 4 bases and the V segment lost 4 bases, leaving 4 bases of the junction unmatched. The CDR3 totals 14 residues. The DNA for the CDR3 is TGTGCCAGCAGCCTGACTAGCGTGTACAATGAGCAGTTCTTC. Its protein product is CASSLTSVYNEQFF.

Only one count was recorded for this clone. This chain connects TRBV28 to TRBJ1-3; D unresolved. Per germline, CDR1 MDHEN and CDR2 SYDVKM. Between the trimmed V and J ends, which lost 6 bases and 0 bases, there was a span of 18 bases. This CDR3 has 17 residues. CDR3 DNA: TGTGCCAGCAGGACTACCCCTCAGGAATTCTCTGGAAACACCATATATTTT. Protein: CASRTTPQEFSGNTIYF.

V is TRBV9 and J is TRBJ2-5; TRBD2 aligns across 13 bases. Per the germline V gene, CDR1 is SGDLS and CDR2 is YYNGEE. Germline trimming cut 0 bases from V and 4 bases from J; bases unmatched to any gene: 3. CDR3 length: 16 amino acids. CDR3 DNA sequence: TGTGCCAGCAGCGTAGGTGGACTAGCGGGAGTAGAGACCCAGTACTTC. Translated: CASSVGGLAGVETQYF.

V gene TRBV7-9 combines with J gene TRBJ1-2; 9 nucleotides line up with TRBD1. CDR1 SEHNR and CDR2 FQNEAQ come from the germline V gene (reference sequence). With 4 bases clipped from V and 4 bases from J, the junction kept 13 bases outside the gene matches. CDR3 length equals 17 residues. CDR3 nucleotide sequence: TGTGCCAGCAGCTCGGGACAGGGAATAGAGGGTAGCTATGGCTACACCTTC. Protein: CASSSGQGIEGSYGYTF.

V is TRBV11-3 and J is TRBJ1-1; D possibly corresponds to TRBD1 (5 bases). The CDR3 is 13 residues long. Trimming stripped 3 bases from V and 4 bases from J, with 9 bases between. Germline CDR1 SGHNT, CDR2 YENEEA. The CDR3 DNA reads as TGTGCCAGCAGCTTGAGGAGGGGCACTGAAGCTTTCTTT. Protein product: CASSLRRGTEAFF.

This clone turned up a few times. V is TRBV24-1 and J is TRBJ2-1, with D possibly being TRBD2 (6 bases). Germline lookup yields CDR1 KGHDR and CDR2 SFDVKD. The CDR3 length is 18 residues. V dropped 3 bases and J dropped 7 bases, with 24 bases sitting between them. CDR3 region: CATSDGEGGRVWGNEQFF. DNA of the CDR3: TGTGCCACCAGTGATGGTGAGGGAGGCCGCGTATGGGGAAATGAGCAGTTCTTC.

This clone was recorded at least ten times. The chain links TRBV14 to TRBJ2-7; 7 bases fit TRBD1. Trimming at V came to 4 bases and at J to 2 bases, leaving 5 bases not matched to a gene. CDR1 and CDR2 from the germline V gene are SGHDN and FVKESK. The CDR3 consists of 14 residues. The CDR3: CASSRRTGPYEQYF. DNA for the CDR3: TGTGCCAGCAGCCGGAGGACAGGACCCTACGAGCAGTACTTC.

The table lists this clone with many counts. This sample includes further DNA sequences coding for the same CDR3. The J gene is TRBJ2-7, the V gene TRBV5-4, with TRBD1 matching over 8 bases. The CDR3 is made up of 15 amino acids. CDR1 and CDR2 (germline): SGHNT, YYREEE (reference sequence). V lost 0 bases and J lost 6; bases outside the gene matches: 8. The CDR3: CASSLGGTGGIEQYF. The CDR3 region has the DNA TGTGCCAGCAGCTTGGGGGGGACAGGCGGCATCGAGCAGTACTTC.

This sequence joins TRBV7-9 and TRBJ2-1; TRBD1 might be the D (6 bases). This CDR3 has 13 residues. The V end was cut by 1 base, the J end by 7 bases, with 8 bases between. Germline CDR1 SEHNR, CDR2 FQNEAQ (reference sequence). The CDR3 spells CASSLEQGNEQFF. CDR3 nucleotide sequence: TGTGCCAGCAGCTTAGAACAGGGTAATGAGCAGTTCTTC.

J is TRBJ2-3 and V is TRBV28, with 14 bases identical to TRBD2. CDR3 length equals 20 residues. Losses at the gene ends were 7 bases for V and 4 bases for J; bases not matched to a gene: 19. Germline V gene lookup returns CDR1 MDHEN and CDR2 SYDVKM. CDR3 sequence: CASTPKLLRLAGGRPDTQYF. The DNA of the CDR3 is TGTGCCAGCACCCCAAAACTCCTTCGACTAGCGGGGGGGCGCCCAGATACGCAGTATTTT.

The chain recombines TRBV27 with TRBJ2-3, with D possibly TRBD2 on 5 matching bases. Germline CDR1 and CDR2: MNHEY and SMNVEV (reference sequence). The V end was cut by 3 bases, the J end by 1 base, with 14 bases between. This CDR3 contains 16 residues. The CDR3 sequence is CASSFLGSEGTDTQYF. DNA for the CDR3: TGTGCCAGCAGTTTCTTAGGGAGCGAGGGCACAGATACGCAGTATTTT.

The V and J genes are TRBV6-2 or TRBV6-3 and TRBJ1-5; 8 nucleotides match TRBD1. The V segment lost 6 bases and the J segment 5 bases; nucleotides outside the gene matches: 9. From germline, CDR1 is MNHEY and CDR2 SVGEGT. The CDR3 is made up of 15 amino acids. The CDR3 nucleotides read TGTGCCAGCAGCCATCCCAGGGGGCAGCATCAGCCCCAGCATTTT. Its protein is CASSHPRGQHQPQHF.

This CDR3 is CSVEVAGTDTQYF. The CDR3 DNA reads TGCAGCGTTGAAGTAGCGGGAACAGATACGCAGTATTTT. The V gene is TRBV29-1, the J gene TRBJ2-3, with 8 bases fitting TRBD2. CDR3 length equals 13 residues. Germline trimming cut 1 base from V and 3 bases from J; bases unmatched to any gene: 0. Per germline, CDR1 SQVTM and CDR2 ANQGSEA.

The rearrangement joins TRBV19 to TRBJ1-4; tentative D call: TRBD1 (6 bases). Germline-derived CDR1 and CDR2 are LNHDA and SQIVND (reference sequence). V was cut by 3 bases and J by 4 bases, with 18 bases left in between. The CDR3 runs 17 residues. The CDR3 is CASSIAGWDTVNEKLFF. CDR3 DNA sequence: TGTGCCAGTAGTATCGCTGGTTGGGACACCGTTAATGAAAAACTGTTTTTT.

The gene calls are TRBV19 and TRBJ1-2; 7 bases are a match to TRBD1. The CDR3 contains 17 residues. Germline V gives CDR1 LNHDA, CDR2 SQIVND (reference sequence). The ends lost 6 bases at V and 3 bases at J; junction bases unmatched: 16. In DNA, the CDR3 is TGTGCCAGTAGGCGGACAGGTGACAATCGGGACCACTATGGCTACACCTTC. Protein: CASRRTGDNRDHYGYTF.

V and J are TRBV27 and TRBJ2-2; 7 bases map to TRBD1. J was trimmed by 7 bases and V by 6 bases; bases with no gene match: 11. This CDR3 has 15 residues. Germline V CDR1 and CDR2: MNHEY, SMNVEV (reference sequence). The CDR3 DNA reads as TGTGCCAGCAGACGTAACAGGGGTACGGGCGGGGAGCTGTTTTTT. Its protein product is CASRRNRGTGGELFF.

This clone has just a few counts. The V call is TRBV6-2 or TRBV6-3, the J call TRBJ1-5; D unresolved. The length of the CDR3 is 12 residues. Between the trimmed V and J ends, which lost 5 bases and 4 bases, there was a span of 6 bases. CDR1 and CDR2 from the germline V gene are MNHEY and SVGEGT. The CDR3 region is CASSNNNQPQHF. The CDR3, as DNA: TGTGCCAGCAGTAACAATAATCAGCCCCAGCATTTT.

The chain joins TRBV3-1 (or the pseudogene TRBV3-2) to TRBJ1-4; the match to TRBD1 covers 11 bases. The ends lost 1 base at V and 8 bases at J; junction bases unmatched: 15. This CDR3 is 19 amino acids long. CDR1 is LGHDT and CDR2 is YNNKEL in the germline V gene (reference sequence). CDR3 loop: CASSQGARDRGGYGEKLFF. For the CDR3, the DNA is TGTGCCAGCAGCCAAGGGGCTCGGGACAGGGGGGGGTACGGCGAAAAACTGTTTTTT.

J is TRBJ1-2 and V is TRBV19; 7 bases agree with TRBD1. Unmatched junction bases numbered 9, after V lost 8 bases and J lost 3 bases. The germline CDR1 and CDR2 sequences are LNHDA and SQIVND (reference sequence). The CDR3 runs to 14 residues. CDR3 sequence: CASRPPGQYYGYTF. CDR3 bases: TGTGCCAGTCGACCCCCGGGACAGTACTATGGCTACACCTTC.

The chain links TRBV9 to TRBJ2-1; 11 bases fit TRBD2. CDR1 is SGDLS and CDR2 is YYNGEE in the germline V gene. Germline trimming cut 0 bases from V and 0 bases from J; bases unmatched to any gene: 11. The CDR3 sequence is 20 residues long. The CDR3 bases are TGTGCCAGCAGCGTAGGGGTAGCGGGGGGGCCTTGGGACTCCTACAATGAGCAGTTCTTC. Residues: CASSVGVAGGPWDSYNEQFF.